The TCR beta chain described here comes from a study of blood T cell repertoires in COVID-19. Looking at the study overall: Italy, Spain and the United States were the sources of the convalescent and acute COVID-19 samples.

Per the study methods: From reference gene primer amplification, estimates of nucleated cell counts were derived. Sequencing used immunoSEQ multiplex PCR; TCRdb keeps in-frame clones, though not all of them. V and J calls and clone size are those listed in that table; D and trimming were worked out from the DNA. The sample consists of hundreds of thousands of clones, over 80% of them appearing once. Germline lookup yields CDR1 LGHNT and CDR2 FRNRAP. The CDR3 runs 12 residues. V dropped 3 bases and J dropped 8 bases, with 10 bases sitting between them. Sequenced sample: peripheral blood. This clonotype was sampled from a woman younger than 30 with acute or convalescent COVID-19. J is TRBJ1-2 and V is TRBV12-5, with a possible D match to TRBD1 (5 bases). The CDR3 bases are TGTGCTAGTGGTTTCAGGGTATTGGGCTACACCTTC. Amino acid sequence: CASGFRVLGYTF.